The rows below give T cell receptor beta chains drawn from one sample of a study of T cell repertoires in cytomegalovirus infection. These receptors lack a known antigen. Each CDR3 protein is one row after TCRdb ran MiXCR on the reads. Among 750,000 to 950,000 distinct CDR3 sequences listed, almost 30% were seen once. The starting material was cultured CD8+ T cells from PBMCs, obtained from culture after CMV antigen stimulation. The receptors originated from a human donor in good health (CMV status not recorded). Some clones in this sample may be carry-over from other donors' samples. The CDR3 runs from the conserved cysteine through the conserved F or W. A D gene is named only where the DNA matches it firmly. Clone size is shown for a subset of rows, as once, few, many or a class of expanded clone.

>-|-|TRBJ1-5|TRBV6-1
CASSDSRAQPQHF
TGTGCCAGCAGTGATTCTAGGGCTCAGCCCCAGCATTTT
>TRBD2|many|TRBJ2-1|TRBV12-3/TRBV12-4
CATREHSGGINEQFF
TGTGCCACCCGGGAACATAGCGGGGGGATTAATGAGCAGTTCTTC
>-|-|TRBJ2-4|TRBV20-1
CSARPQGANIQYF
TGCAGTGCTAGACCACAGGGCGCAAACATTCAGTACTTC
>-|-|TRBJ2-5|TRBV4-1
CASSPAMGETQYF
TGCGCCAGCAGCCCAGCCATGGGTGAGACCCAGTACTTC
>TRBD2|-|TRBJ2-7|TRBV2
CAIRLAVEQYF
TGTGCCATTCGACTAGCGGTCGAGCAGTACTTC
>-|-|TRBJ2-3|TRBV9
CASSVQADSTDTQYF
TGTGCCAGCAGCGTGCAGGCGGACAGCACAGATACGCAGTATTTT
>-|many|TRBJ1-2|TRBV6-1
CASSVHPGTNYGYTF
TGTGCCAGCAGTGTACATCCCGGGACTAACTATGGCTACACCTTC
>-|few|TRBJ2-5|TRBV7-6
CASSRGAGSPETQYF
TGTGCCAGCAGCCGGGGGGCCGGATCACCAGAGACCCAGTACTTC
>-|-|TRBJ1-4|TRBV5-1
CASSPTGPWEKLFF
TGCGCCAGCTCCCCGACAGGCCCTTGGGAAAAACTGTTTTTT
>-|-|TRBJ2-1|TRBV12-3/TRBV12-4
CASSLGLSPYNEQFF
TGTGCCAGCAGTTTAGGATTGTCGCCCTACAATGAGCAGTTCTTC
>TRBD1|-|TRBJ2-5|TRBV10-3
CAISEMTGGAGETQYF
TGTGCCATCAGTGAAATGACAGGGGGCGCGGGGGAGACCCAGTACTTC
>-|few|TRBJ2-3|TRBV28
CASSLVRARADTQYF
TGTGCCAGCAGTTTAGTACGGGCCAGGGCAGATACGCAGTATTTT
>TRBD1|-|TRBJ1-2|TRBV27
CASSLMDEGAFYGYTF
TGTGCCAGCAGTTTAATGGACGAGGGGGCCTTCTATGGCTATACCTTC
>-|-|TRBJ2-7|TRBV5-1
CASSMGDNYEQYF
TGCGCCAGCAGCATGGGGGACAACTACGAGCAGTACTTC
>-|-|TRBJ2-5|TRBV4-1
CASSQASGQTQYF
TGCGCCAGCAGCCAAGCCTCAGGACAGACCCAGTACTTC
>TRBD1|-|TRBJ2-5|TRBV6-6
CASTARGQETQYF
TGTGCCAGCACAGCCAGGGGGCAAGAGACCCAGTACTTC
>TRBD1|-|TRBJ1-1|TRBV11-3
CASSHTGVNTEAFF
TGTGCCAGCAGCCATACAGGGGTGAACACTGAAGCTTTCTTT
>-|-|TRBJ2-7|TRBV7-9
CASSLQQESYEQYF
TGTGCCAGCAGCTTACAACAGGAGTCCTACGAGCAGTACTTC
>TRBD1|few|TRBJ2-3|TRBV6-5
CASSAGETGVDTQYF
TGTGCCAGCAGTGCCGGGGAGACAGGGGTAGATACGCAGTATTTT
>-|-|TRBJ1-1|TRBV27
CASSPTHLQDTEAFF
TGTGCCAGCAGTCCGACTCATTTACAGGACACTGAAGCTTTCTTT
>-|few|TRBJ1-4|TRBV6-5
CASSYDREKLFF
TGTGCCAGCAGTTACGACAGGGAAAAACTGTTTTTT
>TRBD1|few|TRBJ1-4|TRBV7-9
CASSLGGQTEKLFF
TGTGCCAGCAGCTTAGGGGGACAGACTGAAAAACTGTTTTTT
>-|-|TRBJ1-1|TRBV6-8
CADGHPNTEAFF
TGTGCCGACGGGCACCCGAACACTGAAGCTTTCTTT
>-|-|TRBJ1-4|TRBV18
CASSPVILRYSKTMETNEKLFF
TGTGCCAGCTCACCCGTCATCCTAAGGTACAGCAAAACGATGGAGACTAATGAAAAACTGTTTTTT
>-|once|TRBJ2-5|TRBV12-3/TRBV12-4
CASSLAPVSSSQYF
TGTGCCAGCAGTTTAGCGCCAGTGTCGAGTTCCCAGTACTTC
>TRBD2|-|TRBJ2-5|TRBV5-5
CASTFSGGAGETQYF
TGTGCCAGCACCTTTAGCGGGGGGGCCGGGGAGACCCAGTACTTC
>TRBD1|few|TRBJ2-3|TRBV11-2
CASSFRDRDQDTQYF
TGTGCCAGCAGCTTCCGGGACAGGGATCAAGATACGCAGTATTTT
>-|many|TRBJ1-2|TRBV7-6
CASSLSPQGSPNYGYTF
TGTGCCAGCAGCTTATCTCCACAGGGATCACCTAACTATGGCTACACCTTC
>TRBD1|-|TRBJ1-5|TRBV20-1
CSADFLDRVRQPQHF
TGCAGTGCTGATTTCCTGGACAGGGTTCGTCAGCCCCAGCATTTT
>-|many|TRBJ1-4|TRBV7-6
CASSLEAVGLSYEKLFF
TGTGCCAGCAGCTTAGAGGCCGTGGGGTTGAGTTATGAAAAACTGTTTTTT
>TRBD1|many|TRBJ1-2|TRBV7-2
CASSHPDRGYGYTF
TGTGCCAGCAGCCACCCGGACAGGGGCTATGGCTACACCTTC
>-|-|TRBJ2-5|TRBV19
CASRAETDRSSETQYF
TGTGCCAGTAGAGCAGAGACAGATCGATCAAGTGAGACCCAGTACTTC
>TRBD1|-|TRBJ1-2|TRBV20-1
CSAREDREGRGYTF
TGCAGTGCTAGGGAGGACAGGGAGGGCCGGGGCTACACCTTC
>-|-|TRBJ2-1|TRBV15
CATKFWDTPYNEQFF
TGTGCCACCAAGTTCTGGGACACCCCATACAATGAGCAGTTCTTC
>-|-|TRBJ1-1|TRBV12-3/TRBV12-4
CASRHQGQNTEAFF
TGTGCCAGCAGGCATCAGGGACAGAACACTGAAGCTTTCTTT
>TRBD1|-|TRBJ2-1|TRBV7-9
CASSQWDSYNEQFF
TGTGCCAGCAGCCAATGGGACAGCTACAATGAGCAGTTCTTC